This T cell receptor beta chain is from a study of beta chain features in type 1 diabetes. About the research overall: Cell yields, gender and age were comparable in patients and healthy donors.

Study results and limitations: Among all four CD4+ subsets, Type 1 diabetes patients had TCRB CDR3s that were moderately but significantly shorter.

With regard to this clone: Its antigen is unknown.

It was one heparinised blood draw, averaging about 110 mL, that each donor gave. TCRB transcripts that were expressed got sequenced, as all of the isolated RNA had been reverse transcribed. Approximately 3.5 million reads, on average, came from each naive, central memory and regulatory T cell sample. Repertoires were generated with immunoSEQ multiplex PCR, while TCRdb's copy carries only in-frame clones and drops some. The sample lists about 120,000 clones; around 15% were seen once. V gave up 1 base and J gave up 0 bases, with 4 bases separating them. This CDR3 is 14 amino acids long. The germline V gene encodes CDR1 SGHVS and CDR2 FQNEAQ.

This chain connects TRBV7-8 to TRBJ1-5, with D unclear. Material: central memory CD4+ T cells from blood. This TCR came from a man aged 25-45 years with type 1 diabetes. The CDR3 bases are TGTGCCAGCAGCTTAGTGCATAGCAATCAGCCCCAGCATTTT. Translated: CASSLVHSNQPQHF. The complete variable domain, with remaining parts taken from reference TRBV7-8 and TRBJ1-5, reads GAGVSQSPRYKVAKRGQDVALRCDPISGHVSLFWYQQALGQGPEFLTYFQNEAQLDKSGLPSDRFFAERPEGSVSTLKIQRTQQEDSAVYLCASSLVHSNQPQHFGDGTRLSIL.